The present TCR beta chain was sequenced within a study of blood T cell repertoires in COVID-19. About the research overall: The origin of the acute and convalescent COVID-19 samples was the United States, Italy and Spain. PBMCs, B-cell-depleted T cells, or T cells provided the cDNA or gDNA that made up the material.

This clone was recorded a few times. Those enrolled in Seattle joined during active infection and were followed longitudinally afterward. CDR1 SGHNT and CDR2 YYREEE come from the germline V gene (reference sequence). V dropped 4 bases and J dropped 6 bases, with 19 bases sitting between them. This CDR3 is built from 15 residues. Authors' processing steps: Nucleated cell number was recorded as an estimate derived from reference gene primer amplification. Here immunoSEQ multiplex PCR was the method, and the copy in TCRdb shows in-frame clones only, minus some. The V and J calls and clone size come from that table; D and trimming were worked out from the DNA. The sample lists about 230,000 clones; roughly 76% were seen once.

Input material: peripheral blood. This TCR derives from an elderly woman with COVID-19, enrolled during active disease. The chain is built from TRBV5-4 and TRBJ1-1, with TRBD1 as a possible D gene (5 bases). The CDR3 sequence is CASSRVSAGGAEAFF. The CDR3 nucleotides are TGTGCCAGCAGCCGAGTCTCCGCCGGGGGTGCTGAAGCTTTCTTT.